This passage covers 26 T cell receptor beta chains from one sample sequenced in a study of OX40 agonist ivuxolimab in advanced cancers. Measured with immunoSEQ multiplex PCR; TCRdb has only the in-frame clones, and not every one. The table includes tens of thousands of clones, around 73% detected once. The input for sequencing was CD4+ or CD8+ T cells sorted from blood, taken in a trial of the OX40 agonist ivuxolimab. The receptors stem from an adult with an advanced solid tumor such as melanoma, head and neck, liver or kidney cancer.

The V gene is TRBV30, the J gene TRBJ1-1, with TRBD1 matching 7 bases. Germline V gives CDR1 GTSNPN, CDR2 SVGIG (reference sequence). With 6 bases clipped from V and 1 base from J, the junction kept 8 bases outside the gene matches. The CDR3 contains 14 residues. The CDR3 loop reads CACKQGWENTEAFF. The CDR3 DNA reads TGTGCCTGTAAACAGGGGTGGGAGAACACTGAAGCTTTCTTT.

This sequence joins TRBV6-6 and TRBJ1-3; 10 nucleotides match TRBD1. With V trimmed by 6 bases and J by 4 bases, 6 bases remained unmatched. The CDR3 sequence is 15 residues long. In germline, CDR1 is MNHNY, CDR2 SVGAGI (reference sequence). Here the CDR3 reads CASRGDRGQGNTIYF. DNA for the CDR3: TGTGCCAGCAGGGGAGACAGGGGGCAGGGAAACACCATATATTTT.

The J gene is TRBJ1-1, the V gene TRBV27, with a weak D call TRBD1 (5 bases). The CDR3 runs 12 residues. V was clipped by 6 bases and J by 7 bases, with 12 bases between them. Germline V gene sequence: CDR1 MNHEY, CDR2 SMNVEV (reference sequence). The CDR3 DNA follows: TGTGCCAGCAGCACGGGACCGTTTGAAGCTTTCTTT. Its translation is CASSTGPFEAFF.

This chain connects TRBV7-9 to TRBJ2-3; a weak D match, TRBD2 (6 bases). The CDR3 totals 15 residues. CDR1 and CDR2 (germline): SEHNR, FQNEAQ (reference sequence). V lost 2 bases to trimming and J lost 6 bases, with 15 bases between them. CDR3 nucleotide sequence: TGTGCCAGCAGCTTAAGGTCGGGAGCAAGTGATACGCAGTATTTT. Translating gives CASSLRSGASDTQYF.

Points on this clone: Just one base apart from a much larger clone, this may be a read error. This chain joins TRBV30 and TRBJ2-7; 8 nucleotides agree with TRBD1. Per the germline V gene, CDR1 is GTSNPN and CDR2 is SVGIG (reference sequence). V was pared by 7 bases and J by 5 bases, with 16 bases of the junction left unmatched. This CDR3 has 15 residues. CDR3: CASTRQGSTRDEQYF. In nucleotides, the CDR3 is TGTGCCTCCACTCGACAGGGGTCGACTAGGGACGAGCAGTACTTC.

This chain connects TRBV2 to TRBJ2-2; 9 nucleotides match TRBD2. The CDR3 sequence is 14 residues long. Germline V gene data show CDR1 as SNHLY and CDR2 as FYNNEI. V gave up 8 bases and J gave up 4 bases; unmatched junction bases: 5. This chain's CDR3 is CASQRGEATGELFF. The CDR3 nucleotides read TGTGCCAGCCAGCGGGGGGAGGCCACCGGGGAGCTGTTTTTT.

This sequence joins TRBV5-1 and TRBJ2-6, with D maybe TRBD2 (5 bases). The CDR3 spans 18 residues. Trimming cost V 2 bases and J 0 bases, with 15 bases left between them. Germline assignment: CDR1 SGHRS and CDR2 YFSETQ. For the CDR3, the DNA is TGCGCCAGCAGCTTCTGGGCAGGAAGCGGCTCTGGGGCCAACGTCCTGACTTTC. This gives the protein CASSFWAGSGSGANVLTF.

The rearrangement uses TRBV9 and TRBJ2-3, with D uncertain. Per the germline V gene, CDR1 is SGDLS and CDR2 is YYNGEE. V dropped 0 bases and J dropped 5 bases, with 1 base sitting between them. This CDR3 has 11 residues. CDR3 nucleotides: TGTGCCAGCAGCGTAGAAGATACGCAGTATTTT. This sequence encodes CASSVEDTQYF.

The chain uses TRBV2 and TRBJ2-5, with D perhaps TRBD1 or TRBD2 (5 bases each). The last part of the DNA fits TRBJ2-7 better; the J call may be wrong. The germline CDR1 and CDR2 sequences are SNHLY and FYNNEI. The CDR3 contains 13 residues. As DNA, the CDR3 is TGTGCCAGCAAAGGGACCGAAAGATACGAGCAGTACTTC. Residues: CASKGTERYEQYF.

V usage is TRBV6-5 and J usage is TRBJ1-2; D is ambiguous. Trimming pared 2 bases from V and 7 bases from J, leaving 17 bases between. CDR1 and CDR2 (germline): MNHEY, SVGAGI. The CDR3 totals 15 residues. The CDR3 region is CASSYTAGSQGGYTF. CDR3 DNA sequence: TGTGCCAGCAGTTACACCGCCGGGTCCCAAGGTGGCTACACCTTC.

The J gene is TRBJ1-2, the V gene TRBV28; no clear D. This CDR3 spans 17 amino acids. V was clipped by 4 bases and J by 0 bases, with 18 bases between them. Germline assignment: CDR1 MDHEN and CDR2 SYDVKM. The CDR3 coding sequence is TGTGCCAGCAGTTCAGACCTCCTCCTAGGGACTAACTATGGCTACACCTTC. Residues: CASSSDLLLGTNYGYTF.

The gene calls are TRBV28 and TRBJ2-7; 8 nucleotides match TRBD2. CDR3 length equals 16 residues. Germline loops: CDR1 MDHEN, CDR2 SYDVKM. V lost 6 bases to trimming and J lost 4 bases; unmatched junction nucleotides: 14. The chain's CDR3 is CASSNGGAGVGYEQYF. As DNA, the CDR3 is TGTGCCAGCAGCAATGGGGGAGCGGGAGTCGGATACGAGCAGTACTTC.

Concerning this clone: This CDR3 is also generated by other DNA sequences in the sample. The chain carries TRBV2 and TRBJ1-2; D unclear. The CDR3 has 11 residues. Per germline, CDR1 SNHLY and CDR2 FYNNEI. Trimming removed 6 bases at V and 8 bases at J, with 10 bases between. The CDR3 loop reads CASSPGRGYTF. The CDR3 DNA sequence: TGTGCCAGCAGCCCCGGACGCGGCTACACCTTC.

This clone came up once. CDR3 amino acids: CASSRIRGEQFF. The CDR3 DNA is TGTGCCAGCAGCCGCATCCGGGGCGAGCAGTTCTTC. This rearrangement joins TRBV5-8 to TRBJ2-1; D possibly uses TRBD1 or TRBD2 (5 bases each). The V end lost 4 bases, the J end lost 10 bases, and 12 bases lay between the germline ends. Looked up from germline, CDR1 is SGHTS and CDR2 is YDEGEE. The CDR3 length is 12 residues.

The chain carries TRBV4-2 and TRBJ2-7; 14 bases agree with TRBD2. Trimming cost V 4 bases and J 5 bases; bases outside gene matches: 4. Germline lookup yields CDR1 LGHNA and CDR2 YNFKEQ. This CDR3 is 15 amino acids long. This CDR3 is CASSLRTSGRNEQYF. CDR3 DNA sequence: TGTGCCAGCAGCCTACGGACTAGCGGGAGGAACGAGCAGTACTTC.

This clone occurred once. The chain employs TRBV29-1 and TRBJ2-1; TRBD1 matches at 10 bases. Germline V gene lookup returns CDR1 SQVTM and CDR2 ANQGSEA. V lost 4 bases to trimming and J lost 4 bases; unmatched junction nucleotides: 4. The CDR3 consists of 14 residues. CDR3 coding DNA: TGCAGCGTTGGGGGGACAGGGGCGTACAATGAGCAGTTCTTC. This gives the protein CSVGGTGAYNEQFF.

The V gene is TRBV28, the J gene TRBJ2-5, with D uncertain. Germline loops: CDR1 MDHEN, CDR2 SYDVKM. V gave up 4 bases and J gave up 3 bases, with 12 bases separating them. The CDR3 is made up of 14 amino acids. CDR3 sequence: CASSSLSIEETQYF. The CDR3, as DNA: TGTGCCAGCAGTTCCCTTAGCATAGAAGAGACCCAGTACTTC.

The chain carries TRBV29-1 and TRBJ2-7, with 10 positions matching TRBD2. The CDR3 length is 13 residues. Germline V CDR1 and CDR2: SQVTM, ANQGSEA. The trim removed 5 bases at V and 1 base at J, leaving 2 bases unmatched. The CDR3 region has the DNA TGCAGCGTTCGGACTAGCGGATCCTACGAGCAGTACTTC. Protein product: CSVRTSGSYEQYF.

V and J are TRBV27 and TRBJ1-2, with 9 bases fitting TRBD1. This CDR3 is 13 amino acids long. Germline CDR1 and CDR2: MNHEY and SMNVEV (reference sequence). V shed 6 bases, J shed 8 bases, and the junction held 7 bases outside the gene matches. CDR3 nucleotides: TGTGCCAGCAGCCCAACAGGGGGCAGCGGCTACACCTTC. Protein product: CASSPTGGSGYTF.

The CDR3 is CASSLGRTYEQYF. CDR3 in DNA: TGCGCCAGCAGCTTGGGTCGGACCTACGAGCAGTACTTC. This chain connects TRBV5-1 to TRBJ2-7; the D is unclear. This CDR3 region has 13 residues. Germline CDR1 is SGHRS and CDR2 is YFSETQ. V lost 0 bases to trimming and J lost 2 bases, with 6 bases between them.

DNA for the CDR3: TGTGCCAGCCCGAGGGACCTTGGGGCCACCGGGGAGCTGTTTTTT. Its protein product is CASPRDLGATGELFF. J is TRBJ2-2 and V is TRBV6-1; tentatively, D is TRBD1 or TRBD2 (5 bases each). V shed 8 bases and J shed 4 bases, with 17 bases lying between them. The CDR3 loop spans 15 amino acids. Germline V gene data show CDR1 as MNHNS and CDR2 as SASEGT.

The chain has TRBV5-6 and TRBJ1-2, with D unclear. Per the germline V gene, CDR1 is SGHDT and CDR2 is YYEEEE. The CDR3 covers 13 residues. Trimming pared 4 bases from V and 4 bases from J, leaving 11 bases between. This chain's CDR3 is CASSRRHGYGYTF. The CDR3 region has the DNA TGTGCCAGCAGCCGCCGCCATGGCTATGGCTACACCTTC.

This chain connects TRBV13 to TRBJ2-1, with no clear D. Germline lookup yields CDR1 PRHDT and CDR2 FYEKMQ (reference sequence). The CDR3 runs 15 residues. V lost 3 bases, J lost 7 bases, and 16 bases lay in between. CDR3 sequence reads: CASSFKGWKDNEQFF. The CDR3 DNA sequence: TGTGCCAGCAGCTTTAAAGGGTGGAAAGATAATGAGCAGTTCTTC.

This sequence joins TRBV28 and TRBJ2-1, with 9 bases identical to TRBD2. The CDR3 runs 16 residues. Germline trimming cut 6 bases from V and 2 bases from J; bases unmatched to any gene: 8. Per germline, CDR1 MDHEN and CDR2 SYDVKM. The CDR3 nucleotides read TGTGCCAGCAGCTCCTCCCTAGCGGGAACCTACAATGAGCAGTTCTTC. Its translation is CASSSSLAGTYNEQFF.

This clone appeared a few times. Compared with germline, one end of the junction differs, possibly owing to a read error. The chain carries TRBV6-1 and TRBJ2-2; the match to TRBD1 covers 9 bases. This CDR3 is 17 amino acids long. Looked up from germline, CDR1 is MNHNS and CDR2 is SASEGT. The CDR3 region is CASSQAQGARNTGELFF. In DNA, the CDR3 is TGTGCCAGCAGTCAAGCACAGGGGGCTCGGAACACCGGGGAGCTGTTTTTT.

This chain links TRBV2 with TRBJ1-3; D unclear. This CDR3 has 14 residues. V lost 7 bases to trimming and J lost 4 bases, with 14 bases between them. From germline, CDR1 is SNHLY and CDR2 FYNNEI. CDR3 in amino acids: CASIKTVPGNTIYF. Here the CDR3 DNA reads TGTGCCAGCATAAAGACGGTTCCCGGAAACACCATATATTTT.